This T cell receptor (beta chain) comes out of a study of response to subunit inactivated influenza vaccine. Overall study findings and caveats: The authors offered the suggestion that each seasonal influenza vaccination recruits few new T cells.

The CDR3 has 13 residues. Germline CDR1 reads MNHEY; CDR2 reads SVGAGI. V lost 4 bases to trimming and J lost 9 bases, with 10 bases between them. TCRdb passed the RT-PCR reads through MiXCR, listing each CDR3 protein once. The sample lists over 800,000 distinct CDR3 sequences; about 20% were seen once. Comments on this clonotype: Its specificity is unknown.

The source was PBMCs from blood, collected 5 days after vaccination. The clonotype was recovered from a man aged 50-59 years who received an inactivated influenza vaccine. The chain links TRBV6-5 to TRBJ1-6; TRBD1 is a possible D gene (5 bases). This CDR3 reads CASSLGTISPLHF. DNA for the CDR3: TGTGCCAGCAGTTTGGGGACTATTTCACCCCTCCACTTT.